This T cell receptor (beta chain) is from a study of blood T cell repertoires in COVID-19. The repertoire was sequenced with immunoSEQ multiplex PCR; TCRdb's copy has only in-frame clones and lacks some. Of about 310,000 clones in the sample, about 88% were seen once. Across about two dozen US areas, participants ranged in age from about 18 to 100 years. Trimming took 1 base from V and 6 from J; bases not matched to a gene: 12. The CDR3 length is 17 residues. Germline CDR1 and CDR2: SGHTA and FQGNSA. Sequenced material: PBMCs or T cells enriched from blood (not recorded which). This sequence originates from a middle-aged woman who had recovered from COVID-19. This chain connects TRBV7-2 to TRBJ2-4, with 7 bases lining up with TRBD2. The CDR3 DNA reads TGTGCCAGCAGCTTAGGAGCGGGAAGTAAGGGACGAAACATTCAGTACTTC. Amino acids: CASSLGAGSKGRNIQYF.